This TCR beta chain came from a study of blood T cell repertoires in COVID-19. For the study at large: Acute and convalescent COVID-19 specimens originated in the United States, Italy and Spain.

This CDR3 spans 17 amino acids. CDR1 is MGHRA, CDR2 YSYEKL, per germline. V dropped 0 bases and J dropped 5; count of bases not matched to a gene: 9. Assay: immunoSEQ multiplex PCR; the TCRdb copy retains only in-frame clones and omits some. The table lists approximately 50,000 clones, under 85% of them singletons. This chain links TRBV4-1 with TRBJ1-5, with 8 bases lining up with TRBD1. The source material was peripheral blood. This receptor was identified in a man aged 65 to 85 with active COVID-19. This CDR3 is CASSQDPGQVEYQPQHF. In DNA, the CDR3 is TGCGCCAGCAGCCAAGATCCGGGACAGGTCGAATATCAGCCCCAGCATTTT.